This is a list of T cell receptor beta chains from one sample in a study of blood T cell repertoires in COVID-19. The protocol was immunoSEQ multiplex PCR, while the TCRdb copy is restricted to in-frame clones and leaves out a portion. The top ten hold approximately 8.9% of the sample, which has about 43,000 clones, about nine tenths seen once. Source material: peripheral blood. Source of these receptors: an elderly woman with active COVID-19. The CDR3 runs from the conserved cysteine through the conserved F or W. A D gene is named only where the DNA matches it firmly. Not every row has a clone size; where given, it reads once, few, many or a size class.

TRBD2	TRBV6-6	once	TRBJ2-1	CASSSGTSFHNEQFF	TGTGCCAGCTCCTCCGGGACTAGCTTCCACAATGAGCAGTTCTTC
TRBD2	TRBV6-2/TRBV6-3	.	TRBJ2-3	CASSPGGAFSNTQYF	TGTGCCAGCAGCCCGGGGGGGGCATTTTCAAACACGCAGTATTTT
.	TRBV7-9	.	TRBJ1-6	CASSLGSGFYNSPLHF	TGTGCCAGCAGCTTGGGTTCGGGGTTCTACAATTCACCCCTCCACTTT
.	TRBV6-1	.	TRBJ1-6	CASSEEMRGLGIYNSPLHF	TGTGCCAGCAGTGAAGAAATGCGGGGCCTGGGGATCTATAATTCACCCCTCCACTTT
TRBD2	TRBV5-1	.	TRBJ2-1	CARSWGGRAGGRNEQFF	TGCGCCCGCAGCTGGGGGGGCCGCGCGGGGGGGCGCAATGAGCAGTTCTTC
.	TRBV12-3/TRBV12-4	.	TRBJ1-2	CASSLTEGGYTF	TGTGCCAGCAGTTTAACTGAGGGAGGCTACACCTTC
.	TRBV7-9	.	TRBJ2-1	CATGEGGYNEQFF	TGTGCCACAGGGGAAGGGGGCTACAATGAGCAGTTCTTC
.	TRBV5-1	.	TRBJ2-3	CASSLTSGGGTDTQYF	TGCGCCAGCAGCTTGACCTCGGGGGGCGGGACAGATACGCAGTATTTT
TRBD1	TRBV6-1	.	TRBJ2-7	CASSEGTGLYEQYF	TGTGCCAGCAGTGAGGGGACAGGGCTGTACGAGCAGTACTTC
.	TRBV2	medium-sized	TRBJ2-7	CASSEWQGMMVEQYF	TGTGCCAGCAGTGAATGGCAGGGGATGATGGTCGAGCAGTACTTC
.	TRBV6-2/TRBV6-3	.	TRBJ2-1	CASSYSHPGSNEQFF	TGTGCCAGCAGTTACTCCCACCCCGGGTCCAATGAGCAGTTCTTC
TRBD2	TRBV14	.	TRBJ2-3	CASSQLRGGGTDTQYF	TGTGCCAGCAGCCAATTGCGCGGGGGGGGCACAGATACGCAGTATTTT
TRBD2	TRBV7-3	.	TRBJ2-1	CASSPGDGGGEQFF	TGTGCCAGCAGCCCCGGGGACGGCGGGGGTGAGCAGTTCTTC
.	TRBV19	.	TRBJ2-7	CASSIDDGAVGEQYF	TGTGCCAGTAGTATAGACGACGGTGCCGTCGGGGAGCAGTACTTC
TRBD1	TRBV18	once	TRBJ2-4	CASSPPVTGWAKNIQYF	TGTGCCAGCTCACCCCCGGTGACAGGGTGGGCCAAAAACATTCAGTACTTC
TRBD2	TRBV3-1/TRBV3-2	.	TRBJ2-3	CASSHSTSGTQYF	TGTGCCAGCAGCCATTCCACTAGCGGTACACAGTATTTT
TRBD2	TRBV6-1	.	TRBJ2-1	CASSERLLAGDNEQFF	TGTGCCAGCAGTGAAAGACTCCTAGCGGGGGACAATGAGCAGTTCTTC
.	TRBV7-9	.	TRBJ2-6	CASSLAGKAGANVLTF	TGTGCCAGCAGCTTAGCCGGGAAAGCTGGGGCCAACGTCCTGACTTTC
.	TRBV21-1	.	TRBJ2-7	CASSSPGGEGDYEQYF	TGTGCCAGCAGCAGCCCAGGGGGAGAGGGAGACTACGAGCAGTACTTC
.	TRBV6-5	.	TRBJ1-1	CASIVQMNTEAFF	TGTGCCAGCATTGTTCAAATGAACACTGAAGCTTTCTTT
TRBD2	TRBV9	.	TRBJ2-3	CASSVTSGSSTDTQYF	TGTGCCAGCAGCGTAACTAGCGGATCTAGCACAGATACGCAGTATTTT
.	TRBV9	.	TRBJ1-2	CASSVSGYGYTF	TGTGCCAGCAGCGTCTCAGGGTATGGCTACACCTTC
TRBD1	TRBV5-1	.	TRBJ1-3	CASSLGDRGSGNTIYF	TGCGCCAGCAGCTTGGGAGACAGGGGCTCTGGAAACACCATATATTTT
.	TRBV20-1	.	TRBJ1-4	CSASTGGDGEKLFF	TGCAGTGCTAGTACTGGGGGCGATGGGGAAAAACTGTTTTTT
TRBD1	TRBV9	.	TRBJ1-6	CASSVRGGASPLHF	TGTGCCAGCAGCGTACGAGGGGGCGCATCACCCCTCCACTTT
.	TRBV28	.	TRBJ2-5	CASSLRQFQETQYF	TGTGCCAGCAGTCTCCGACAGTTCCAAGAGACCCAGTACTTC